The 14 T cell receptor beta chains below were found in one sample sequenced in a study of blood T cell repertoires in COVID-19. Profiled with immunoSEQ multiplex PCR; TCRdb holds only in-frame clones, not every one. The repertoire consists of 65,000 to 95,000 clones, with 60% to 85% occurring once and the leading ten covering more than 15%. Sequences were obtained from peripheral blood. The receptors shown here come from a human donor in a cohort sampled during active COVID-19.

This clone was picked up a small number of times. CDR3 protein: CASSFNSPNQPQHF. CDR3 nucleotides: TGTGCCAGCAGCTTCAACAGTCCCAATCAGCCCCAGCATTTT. This rearrangement joins TRBV7-9 to TRBJ1-5; D is uncertain. V gave up 3 bases and J gave up 3 bases, with 9 bases separating them. The CDR3 is made up of 14 amino acids. Germline loops: CDR1 SEHNR, CDR2 FQNEAQ (reference sequence). The entire variable domain, with the rest obtained from reference TRBV7-9 and TRBJ1-5, is as follows: DTGVSQNPRHKITKRGQNVTFRCDPISEHNRLYWYRQTLGQGPEFLTYFQNEAQLEKSRLLSDRFSAERPKGSFSTLEIQRTEQGDSAMYLCASSFNSPNQPQHFGDGTRLSIL.

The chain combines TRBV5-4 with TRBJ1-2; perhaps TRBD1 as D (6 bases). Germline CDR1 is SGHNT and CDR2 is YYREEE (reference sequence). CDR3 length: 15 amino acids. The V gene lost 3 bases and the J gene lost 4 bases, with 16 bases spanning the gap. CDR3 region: CASSSENRAVYGYTF. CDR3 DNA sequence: TGTGCCAGCAGCTCAGAAAACAGGGCTGTCTATGGCTACACCTTC.

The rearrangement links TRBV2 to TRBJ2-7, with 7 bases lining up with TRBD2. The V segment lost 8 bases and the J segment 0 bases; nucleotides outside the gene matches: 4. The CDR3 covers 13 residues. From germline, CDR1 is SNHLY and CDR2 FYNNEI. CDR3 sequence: CASGRDLSYEQYF. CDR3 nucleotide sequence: TGTGCCAGCGGGAGGGACCTCTCCTACGAGCAGTACTTC.

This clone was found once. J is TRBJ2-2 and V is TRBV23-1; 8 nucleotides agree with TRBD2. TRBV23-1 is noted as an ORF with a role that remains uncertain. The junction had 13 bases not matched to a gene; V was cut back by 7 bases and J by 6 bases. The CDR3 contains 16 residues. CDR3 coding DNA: TGCGCCAGCACCCCTCGGGGGGGAAACTGCCCCGGGGAGCTGTTTTTT. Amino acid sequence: CASTPRGGNCPGELFF.

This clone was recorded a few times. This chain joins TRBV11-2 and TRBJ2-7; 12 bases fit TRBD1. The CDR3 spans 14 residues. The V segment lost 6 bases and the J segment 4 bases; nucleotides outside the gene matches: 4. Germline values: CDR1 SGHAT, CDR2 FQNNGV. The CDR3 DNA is TGTGCCAGCAGTGGGGACAGGGGGCCTTACGAGCAGTACGTC. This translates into CASSGDRGPYEQYV.

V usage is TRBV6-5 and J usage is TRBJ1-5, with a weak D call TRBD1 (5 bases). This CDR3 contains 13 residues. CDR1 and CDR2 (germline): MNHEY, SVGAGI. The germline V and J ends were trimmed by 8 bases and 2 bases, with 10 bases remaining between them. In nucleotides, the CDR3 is TGTGCCAGCGGGGGGGGTGGCAATCAGCCCCAGCATTTT. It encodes CASGGGGNQPQHF.

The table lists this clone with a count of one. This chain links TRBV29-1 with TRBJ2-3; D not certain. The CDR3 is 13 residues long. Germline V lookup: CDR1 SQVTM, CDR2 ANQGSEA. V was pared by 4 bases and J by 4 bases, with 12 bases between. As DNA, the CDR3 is TGCAGCGTTGTTCATAGCAGCGCAGATACGCAGTATTTT. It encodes CSVVHSSADTQYF.

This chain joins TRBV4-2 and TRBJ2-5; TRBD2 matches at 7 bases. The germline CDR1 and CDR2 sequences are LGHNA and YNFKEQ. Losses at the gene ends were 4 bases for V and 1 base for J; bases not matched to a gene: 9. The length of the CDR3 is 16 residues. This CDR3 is CASSPRAGSFQETQYF. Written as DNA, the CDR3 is TGTGCCAGCAGCCCCCGAGCGGGGAGCTTCCAAGAGACCCAGTACTTC.

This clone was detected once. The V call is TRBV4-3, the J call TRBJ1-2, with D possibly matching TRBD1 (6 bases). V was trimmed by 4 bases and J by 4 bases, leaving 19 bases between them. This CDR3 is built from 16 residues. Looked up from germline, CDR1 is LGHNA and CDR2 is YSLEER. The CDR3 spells CASSPTRQEPSYGYTF. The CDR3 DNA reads TGCGCCAGCAGCCCGACCCGACAGGAGCCCTCCTATGGCTACACCTTC.

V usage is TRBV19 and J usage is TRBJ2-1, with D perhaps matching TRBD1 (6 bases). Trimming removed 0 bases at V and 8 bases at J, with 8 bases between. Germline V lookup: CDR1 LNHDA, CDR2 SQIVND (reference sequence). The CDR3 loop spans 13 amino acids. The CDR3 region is CASSIETGYEQFF. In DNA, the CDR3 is TGTGCCAGTAGTATAGAAACAGGGTATGAGCAGTTCTTC. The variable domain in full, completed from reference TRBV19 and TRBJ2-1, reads DGGITQSPKYLFRKEGQNVTLSCEQNLNHDAMYWYRQDPGQGLRLIYYSQIVNDFQKGDIAEGYSVSREKKESFPLTVTSAQKNPTAFYLCASSIETGYEQFFGPGTRLTVL.

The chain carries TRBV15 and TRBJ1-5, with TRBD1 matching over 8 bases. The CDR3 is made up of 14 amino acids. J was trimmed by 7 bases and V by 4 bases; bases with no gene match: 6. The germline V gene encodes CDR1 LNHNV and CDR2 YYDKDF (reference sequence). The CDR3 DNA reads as TGTGCCACCAGCAACAGGGGGTCTGGGCAGCCCCAGCATTTT. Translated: CATSNRGSGQPQHF.

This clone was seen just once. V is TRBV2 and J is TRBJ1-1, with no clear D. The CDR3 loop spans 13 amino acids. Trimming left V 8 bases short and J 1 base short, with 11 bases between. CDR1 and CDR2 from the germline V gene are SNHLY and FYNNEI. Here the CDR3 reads CASHSTANTEAFF. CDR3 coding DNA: TGTGCCAGCCACTCTACAGCGAACACTGAAGCTTTCTTT.

The CDR3 DNA reads TGTGCCACCAGCAGAGATGGGACAGGGAGTGAAAAACTGTTTTTT. It codes for CATSRDGTGSEKLFF. The genes are TRBV15 and TRBJ1-4; TRBD1 matches at 9 bases. CDR3 length: 15 residues. CDR1 LNHNV and CDR2 YYDKDF come from the germline V gene (reference sequence). Losses at the gene ends were 0 bases for V and 7 bases for J; bases not matched to a gene: 3. Together with reference TRBV15 and TRBJ1-4, the CDR3 gives the full variable domain: DAMVIQNPRYQVTQFGKPVTLSCSQTLNHNVMYWYQQKSSQAPKLLFHYYDKDFNNEADTPDNFQSRRPNTSFCFLDIRSPGLGDTAMYLCATSRDGTGSEKLFFGSGTQLSVL.

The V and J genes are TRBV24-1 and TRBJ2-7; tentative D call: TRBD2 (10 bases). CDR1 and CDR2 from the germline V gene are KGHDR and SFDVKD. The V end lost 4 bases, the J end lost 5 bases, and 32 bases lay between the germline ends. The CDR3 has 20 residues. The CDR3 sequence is CATSDPGQGFLAGEVHEQYV. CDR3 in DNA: TGTGCCACCAGTGACCCGGGACAGGGTTTTCTAGCGGGAGAAGTCCACGAGCAGTACGTC.